Each of the 20 T cell receptor beta chains below was sequenced from the same sample in a study of regulatory T cells in long-lasting Graves disease. Researchers made TCR beta libraries by using iRepertoire HTBI primers and running Arm-PCR on CDR3 regions. MiXCR, applied by TCRdb to the multiplex PCR reads, yields one record per CDR3 protein. The sample yields approximately 440,000 distinct CDR3 sequences, 15% to 20% seen once. Time point described: newly diagnosed GD, antithyroid drugs for less than 3 months. PBMC-extracted RNA yielded the TCR library. The same specimen was also included in a second study, on T cells in Graves' hyperthyroidism and ophthalmopathy.

The input for sequencing was peripheral blood mononuclear cells (PBMCs), taken at new diagnosis, from a patient treated with antithyroid drugs. The receptors shown here come from a middle-aged man with Graves disease.

This clonotype was found a few times. This chain uses TRBV9 with TRBJ2-2, with D perhaps matching TRBD1 (5 bases). The germline CDR1 and CDR2 sequences are SGDLS and YYNGEE. V was pared by 0 bases and J by 1 base, with 10 bases between. The CDR3 is 16 amino acids. The CDR3 DNA sequence: TGTGCCAGCAGCGTAGGTCCAGGGATGAACACCGGGGAGCTGTTTTTT. Protein sequence: CASSVGPGMNTGELFF.

This clonotype showed up just a few times. In DNA form, the CDR3 reads TGTGCCTGGAGTGCTTGGAGGGCCCCTATGAACACTGAAGCTTTCTTT. Translation: CAWSAWRAPMNTEAFF. The rearrangement joins TRBV30 to TRBJ1-1; D not certain. Looked up from germline, CDR1 is GTSNPN and CDR2 is SVGIG (reference sequence). CDR3 size: 16 residues. Deletions cut 1 base from V and 0 bases from J, with 15 bases between.

This clonotype was recorded many times. This rearrangement joins TRBV28 to TRBJ1-1; 11 bases line up with TRBD1. Per germline, CDR1 MDHEN and CDR2 SYDVKM. Trimming removed 4 bases from V and 6 bases from J; junction bases left unmatched: 1. The CDR3 totals 13 residues. CDR3 nucleotide sequence: TGTGCCAGCAGTTGGGGACAGGGGGCTGAAGCTTTCTTT. Protein: CASSWGQGAEAFF.

DNA for the CDR3: TGTGCCACCAGCAGGTCGGTGGGGAGCGTAGATGGCTACACCTTC. It yields the protein CATSRSVGSVDGYTF. V gene TRBV15 combines with J gene TRBJ1-2, with D unresolved. Trimming left V 3 bases short and J 6 bases short, with 17 bases between. This CDR3 comprises 15 residues. Per germline, CDR1 LNHNV and CDR2 YYDKDF (reference sequence). Based on the CDR3 plus reference TRBV15 and TRBJ1-2, the full variable domain is DAMVIQNPRYQVTQFGKPVTLSCSQTLNHNVMYWYQQKSSQAPKLLFHYYDKDFNNEADTPDNFQSRRPNTSFCFLDIRSPGLGDTAMYLCATSRSVGSVDGYTFGSGTRLTVV.

This clonotype came up a few times. The V gene is TRBV10-3, the J gene TRBJ1-2, with D unclear. The ends were cut back, 7 bases at V and 5 bases at J, with 17 bases in the middle. The CDR3 length is 14 residues. Germline lookup yields CDR1 ENHRY and CDR2 SYGVKD. The DNA for the CDR3 is TGTGCCATCAAAGGCAGGCTAGAAGGATATGGCTACACCTTC. Protein sequence: CAIKGRLEGYGYTF.

The chain recombines TRBV5-8 with TRBJ2-1; D gene unclear. The CDR3 runs to 11 residues. CDR1 and CDR2 from the germline V gene are SGHTS and YDEGEE. Trimming took 3 bases from V and 13 from J, leaving 11 bases between them. CDR3 nucleotides: TGTGCCAGCAGCTCTTTAGGACGCCAGTTCTTC. Its protein product is CASSSLGRQFF.

In its sample, this clonotype was seen many times. This chain links TRBV7-9 with TRBJ2-5; no reliable D call. The CDR3 has 14 residues. From germline, CDR1 is SEHNR and CDR2 FQNEAQ (reference sequence). V shed 5 bases and J shed 1 base, with 11 bases lying between them. CDR3 amino acids: CASSQTRTQETQYF. CDR3 nucleotides: TGTGCCAGCAGCCAAACCCGTACCCAAGAGACCCAGTACTTC. Together with reference TRBV7-9 and TRBJ2-5, the CDR3 gives the full variable domain: DTGVSQNPRHKITKRGQNVTFRCDPISEHNRLYWYRQTLGQGPEFLTYFQNEAQLEKSRLLSDRFSAERPKGSFSTLEIQRTEQGDSAMYLCASSQTRTQETQYFGPGTRLLVL.

This clonotype was detected only a few times. V and J are TRBV5-1 and TRBJ2-2; 11 bases map to TRBD2. The CDR3 covers 17 residues. The junction had 4 bases not matched to a gene; V was cut back by 0 bases and J by 3 bases. The germline gives CDR1 SGHRS, CDR2 YFSETQ. The CDR3 sequence is CASSLALAGGYTGELFF. CDR3 in DNA: TGCGCCAGCAGCTTGGCCCTAGCGGGGGGCTACACCGGGGAGCTGTTTTTT.

To note about this clonotype: This sequence may be a read error, since a much larger clone differs from it by one base. Given the absence of the conserved phenylalanine or tryptophan at the CDR3 end, a read error is likely. The V and J genes are TRBV29-1 and TRBJ2-5; 12 positions match TRBD2. The V segment lost 3 bases and the J segment 5 bases; nucleotides outside the gene matches: 10. The CDR3 is 16 residues long. Germline CDR1 reads SQVTM; CDR2 reads ANQGSEA. Here the CDR3 reads CSVEGARLAGAETQYL. The DNA for the CDR3 is TGCAGCGTTGAGGGGGCGAGACTAGCGGGAGCGGAGACCCAGTACCTC.

This clonotype has a count of ten or more. The chain joins TRBV7-9 to TRBJ2-7; 9 bases line up with TRBD1. Trimming removed 10 bases from V and 5 bases from J; junction bases left unmatched: 12. This CDR3 contains 14 residues. From germline, CDR1 is SEHNR and CDR2 FQNEAQ (reference sequence). The CDR3 region has the DNA TGTGCCACCGAGACCGGGACAGGGAGCCACGAGCAGTACTTC. Translation gives CATETGTGSHEQYF.

This clonotype was picked up many times. The J gene is TRBJ1-2, the V gene TRBV5-1; possibly TRBD1 for D (5 bases). Trimming cost V 0 bases and J 8 bases, with 11 bases left between them. The CDR3 has 13 amino acids. Germline assignment: CDR1 SGHRS and CDR2 YFSETQ. The CDR3 spells CASSLEGSWGYTF. Here the CDR3 DNA reads TGCGCCAGCAGCTTGGAGGGGAGTTGGGGCTACACCTTC. Supplemented by reference TRBV5-1 and TRBJ1-2, the full variable domain reads KAGVTQTPRYLIKTRGQQVTLSCSPISGHRSVSWYQQTPGQGLQFLFEYFSETQRNKGNFPGRFSGRQFSNSRSEMNVSTLELGDSALYLCASSLEGSWGYTFGSGTRLTVV.

This clonotype turned up a few times. At one end the junction does not follow the germline gene, possibly because of a read error. This chain links TRBV7-8 with TRBJ2-1; 8 bases match TRBD1. Germline assignment: CDR1 SGHVS and CDR2 FQNEAQ. This CDR3 region has 14 residues. CDR3 residues: CASSPGTGHNGQFF. In DNA, the CDR3 is TGTGCCAGCAGCCCCGGGACAGGCCACAATGGGCAGTTCTTC.

The gene calls are TRBV7-9 and TRBJ2-7; 7 bases line up with TRBD2. V trimming: 0 bases; J trimming: 1 base; junction bases outside the gene matches: 12. Germline values: CDR1 SEHNR, CDR2 FQNEAQ (reference sequence). The CDR3 covers 18 residues. CDR3 region: CASSLALLSQRGSYEQYF. As DNA, the CDR3 is TGTGCCAGCAGCTTAGCGCTGTTGTCCCAGCGGGGATCCTACGAGCAGTACTTC.

In this sample, this clonotype turned up many times. The CDR3 nucleotides are TGTGCCAGCAGCGCCCCCCCCTCCTATGGCTACACCTTC. Translating it yields CASSAPPSYGYTF. The chain uses TRBV6-2 or TRBV6-3 and TRBJ1-2; no clear D. Trimming shortened V by 6 bases and J by 4 bases, and 12 bases separated the two germline ends. In germline, CDR1 is MNHEY, CDR2 SVGEGT. The length of the CDR3 is 13 residues.

This clonotype was seen at least ten times. As DNA, the CDR3 is TGTGCCAGCAGCAGCTTTTCCGGCGCGACCCAGTACTTC. Its translation is CASSSFSGATQYF. J is TRBJ2-5 and V is TRBV12-3 or TRBV12-4; D unresolved. The CDR3 contains 13 residues. V shed 6 bases and J shed 7 bases, with 15 bases lying between them.

The J gene is TRBJ2-1, the V gene TRBV27; tentatively, D is TRBD1 or TRBD2 (5 bases each). The CDR3 has 15 residues. Deletions cut 4 bases from V and 4 bases from J, with 14 bases between. CDR1 and CDR2 from the germline V gene are MNHEY and SMNVEV (reference sequence). CDR3: CASSSHGGGYNEQFF. The CDR3 DNA reads TGTGCCAGCAGTTCCCACGGTGGGGGTTACAATGAGCAGTTCTTC.

The chain links TRBV27 to TRBJ2-1; 10 bases are a match to TRBD2. J gave up 6 bases and V 5 bases, and 10 bases lay outside the gene matches. Germline V lookup: CDR1 MNHEY, CDR2 SMNVEV (reference sequence). The CDR3 is 16 amino acids. CDR3 sequence reads: CASSVLAGLSRNEQFF. Here the CDR3 DNA reads TGTGCCAGCAGTGTACTAGCGGGACTTAGTCGCAATGAGCAGTTCTTC.

This clonotype came up a few times. The chain recombines TRBV19 with TRBJ1-1; D not resolved. Per germline, CDR1 LNHDA and CDR2 SQIVND (reference sequence). CDR3 length equals 14 residues. V lost 4 bases and J 0 bases, leaving 9 bases between the germline ends. CDR3 protein: CASSSRVLNTEAFF. The CDR3 nucleotides read TGTGCCAGTAGTAGTCGGGTCCTGAACACTGAAGCTTTCTTT.

This clonotype was recorded many times. V and J are TRBV20-1 and TRBJ2-7; 8 bases align to TRBD1. The germline V gene encodes CDR1 DFQATT and CDR2 SNEGSKA (reference sequence). The CDR3 has 13 amino acids. J was trimmed by 6 bases and V by 5 bases; bases with no gene match: 9. The CDR3 here is CSAPGQAGLEQYF. CDR3 nucleotide sequence: TGCAGTGCTCCGGGACAGGCCGGGCTCGAGCAGTACTTC.

This clonotype was recorded at least ten times. The rearrangement joins TRBV24-1 to TRBJ1-2, with D possibly matching TRBD1 (5 bases). Looked up from germline, CDR1 is KGHDR and CDR2 is SFDVKD. CDR3 length equals 14 residues. Trimming pared 4 bases from V and 8 bases from J, leaving 16 bases between. For the CDR3, the DNA is TGTGCCACCAGTGAGGGGGACCGACTAGGGGGCTACACCTTC. This codes for CATSEGDRLGGYTF.